Below are 25 T cell receptor beta chains sequenced from a single sample in a study of blood T cell repertoires in COVID-19 (TCRdb year 2020). Receptor amplification or capture employed the immunoSEQ multiplex PCR assay. Entries here come from immuneACCESS through TCRdb and include only in-frame sequences with V and J called. Some clones fail to appear in such tables; in the studies checked, an unresolved V gene covers under half of the shortfall, and the cause of the remainder is unknown. The sample table records 130,000 to 150,000 clones; 80% of these occur just once. Approximately 3.5% of the sample belongs to the ten largest clones. Material for sequencing was peripheral blood. The receptors derive from a man between 65 and 80 years old who had recovered from COVID-19.

This clone showed up just a few times. V and J are TRBV9 and TRBJ2-7; 7 bases are shared with TRBD2. Germline trimming cut 3 bases from V and 1 base from J; bases unmatched to any gene: 1. CDR1 and CDR2 from the germline V gene are SGDLS and YYNGEE. The CDR3 spans 13 residues. CDR3 in amino acids: CASSAGGSYEQYF. CDR3 coding DNA: TGTGCCAGCAGCGCCGGGGGGTCCTACGAGCAGTACTTC.

In its sample, this clone was seen once. The CDR3 DNA follows: TGTGCCAGCAGCTTAGCCCCTCTAGCGGGAGGTCCCCACGAGCAGTACTTC. Its protein is CASSLAPLAGGPHEQYF. The chain links TRBV7-6 to TRBJ2-7; 11 positions agree with TRBD2. With V trimmed by 0 bases and J by 5 bases, 9 bases remained unmatched. CDR3 length: 17 residues. Per the germline V gene, CDR1 is SGHVS and CDR2 is FNYEAQ.

There are a few counts of this clone. The rearrangement joins TRBV5-1 to TRBJ2-7; D is perhaps TRBD1 (5 bases). This CDR3 spans 14 amino acids. Germline V gene sequence: CDR1 SGHRS, CDR2 YFSETQ. V lost 1 base to trimming and J lost 2 bases, with 10 bases between them. CDR3 in amino acids: CASSLRQSTYEQYF. The CDR3 coding sequence is TGCGCCAGCAGCTTGAGACAGTCCACCTACGAGCAGTACTTC. Complete variable domain (other parts from reference TRBV5-1 and TRBJ2-7): KAGVTQTPRYLIKTRGQQVTLSCSPISGHRSVSWYQQTPGQGLQFLFEYFSETQRNKGNFPGRFSGRQFSNSRSEMNVSTLELGDSALYLCASSLRQSTYEQYFGPGTRLTVT.

The chain is built from TRBV3-1 (or the pseudogene TRBV3-2) and TRBJ2-7, with 11 bases lining up with TRBD2. The germline CDR1 and CDR2 sequences are LGHDT and YNNKEL (reference sequence). The length of the CDR3 is 14 residues. Unmatched junction bases numbered 6, after V lost 5 bases and J lost 6 bases. In DNA form, the CDR3 reads TGTGCCAGCAGCGTCCACGGGACTAGCGGCGAGCAGTACTTC. Amino acids: CASSVHGTSGEQYF.

The rearrangement links TRBV7-9 to TRBJ1-6; D may be TRBD1 (5 bases). This CDR3 contains 18 residues. In germline, CDR1 is SEHNR, CDR2 FQNEAQ (reference sequence). V was clipped by 0 bases and J by 2 bases, with 14 bases between them. The CDR3 reads CASSLAASTGAYNSPLHF. The CDR3 nucleotides read TGTGCCAGCAGCTTAGCTGCCTCCACGGGGGCCTATAATTCACCCCTCCACTTT.

The gene calls are TRBV18 and TRBJ2-5; D is perhaps TRBD1 (6 bases). Germline V gives CDR1 KGHSH, CDR2 LQKENI. CDR3 size: 13 residues. The V gene lost 4 bases and the J gene lost 5 bases, with 11 bases spanning the gap. CDR3 region: CASSLNREETQYF. CDR3 coding DNA: TGTGCCAGCTCACTCAACAGGGAGGAGACCCAGTACTTC.

The CDR3: CASSVGAPSSYNEQFF. The CDR3, as DNA: TGTGCCAGCAGCGTGGGAGCGCCCAGCTCCTACAATGAGCAGTTCTTC. The V and J genes are TRBV9 and TRBJ2-1; maybe TRBD2 (5 bases). Germline loops: CDR1 SGDLS, CDR2 YYNGEE. V was clipped by 2 bases and J by 0 bases, with 12 bases between them. The CDR3 covers 16 residues.

The J gene is TRBJ2-7, the V gene TRBV6-1, with 7 bases aligning to TRBD2. The germline V gene has CDR1 MNHNS and CDR2 SASEGT. The junction had 19 bases not matched to a gene; V was cut back by 3 bases and J by 5 bases. The CDR3 is 18 amino acids. This CDR3 reads CASSDLSAAFRGDDEQYF. The CDR3 nucleotides read TGTGCCAGCAGTGATTTATCGGCTGCCTTCCGGGGGGATGACGAGCAGTACTTC.

The genes are TRBV2 and TRBJ2-7, with D possibly being TRBD2 (5 bases). Trimming took 2 bases from V and 2 from J, leaving 13 bases between them. CDR1 and CDR2 (germline): SNHLY, FYNNEI. The CDR3 length is 15 residues. Written as DNA, the CDR3 is TGTGCCAGCAGTGAATCGGAGGCTTTTCCCTACGAGCAGTACTTC. It encodes CASSESEAFPYEQYF.

The chain couples TRBV7-2 to TRBJ1-6; TRBD1 matches 7 bases. V trimming: 2 bases; J trimming: 8 bases; junction bases outside the gene matches: 9. From germline, CDR1 is SGHTA and CDR2 FQGNSA. The CDR3 spans 16 residues. DNA for the CDR3: TGTGCCAGCAGCTTATCGCCCACAGGGGCGGATTCACCCCTCCACTTT. It yields the protein CASSLSPTGADSPLHF.

This clone was counted ten times or more. This rearrangement joins TRBV2 to TRBJ2-1, with TRBD2 matching 10 bases. V shed 7 bases, J shed 8 bases, and the junction held 11 bases outside the gene matches. The CDR3 is 15 residues long. CDR1 SNHLY and CDR2 FYNNEI come from the germline V gene. DNA for the CDR3: TGTGCCAGCAAAGTTGGGCTAGCGGGAGAGTATGAGCAGTTCTTC. This gives the protein CASKVGLAGEYEQFF.

The chain has TRBV10-2 and TRBJ1-1; D ambiguous. This CDR3 is built from 12 residues. Trimming removed 8 bases at V and 0 bases at J, with 7 bases between. The germline V gene encodes CDR1 WSHSY and CDR2 SAAADI. CDR3: CASQQLNTEAFF. For the CDR3, the DNA is TGCGCCAGCCAACAGCTGAACACTGAAGCTTTCTTT.

This clone was picked up many times. V and J are TRBV29-1 and TRBJ2-7, with no clear D. V was pared by 4 bases and J by 2 bases, with 9 bases between. The germline V gene has CDR1 SQVTM and CDR2 ANQGSEA. The length of the CDR3 is 12 residues. The chain's CDR3 is CSVVPSAYEQYF. The CDR3 nucleotides read TGCAGCGTTGTACCCAGTGCCTACGAGCAGTACTTC.

This clone has only one observation. V and J are TRBV30 and TRBJ2-7; 10 bases line up with TRBD1. The CDR3 totals 15 residues. From germline, CDR1 is GTSNPN and CDR2 SVGIG (reference sequence). Unmatched junction bases numbered 5, after V lost 3 bases and J lost 0 bases. Written as DNA, the CDR3 is TGTGCCTGGAGGCCCGGGACAGGGGCCTCCTACGAGCAGTACTTC. This encodes CAWRPGTGASYEQYF. Looking up the rest from reference TRBV30 and TRBJ2-7 gives the full variable domain: SQTIHQWPATLVQPVGSPLSLECTVEGTSNPNLYWYRQAAGRGLQLLFYSVGIGQISSEVPQNLSASRPQDRQFILSSKKLLLSDSGFYLCAWRPGTGASYEQYFGPGTRLTVT.

Written as DNA, the CDR3 is TGTGCCAGCAGCTTAAGCACAGGGCTCAATTCACCCCTCCACTTT. Encoded protein: CASSLSTGLNSPLHF. The chain couples TRBV7-8 to TRBJ1-6, with D possibly being TRBD1 (6 bases). This CDR3 has 15 residues. Trimming removed 2 bases at V and 7 bases at J, with 12 bases between. CDR1 and CDR2 from the germline V gene are SGHVS and FQNEAQ. Drawing the rest from reference TRBV7-8 and TRBJ1-6, the complete variable domain is GAGVSQSPRYKVAKRGQDVALRCDPISGHVSLFWYQQALGQGPEFLTYFQNEAQLDKSGLPSDRFFAERPEGSVSTLKIQRTQQEDSAVYLCASSLSTGLNSPLHFGNGTRLTVT.

The chain joins TRBV30 to TRBJ1-2; a possible D gene is TRBD1 (6 bases). Germline-derived CDR1 and CDR2 are GTSNPN and SVGIG (reference sequence). This CDR3 contains 13 residues. The V end lost 0 bases, the J end lost 6 bases, and 11 bases lay between the germline ends. CDR3 loop: CAWSVPAGDGYTF. CDR3 nucleotide sequence: TGTGCCTGGAGTGTTCCCGCAGGGGATGGCTACACCTTC.

The chain carries TRBV5-6 and TRBJ2-3, with 15 bases fitting TRBD2. Germline CDR1 is SGHDT and CDR2 is YYEEEE. J gave up 9 bases and V 3 bases, and 14 bases lay outside the gene matches. The CDR3 loop spans 18 amino acids. Here the CDR3 DNA reads TGTGCCAGCAGCTCGGGACTAGCGGGGGGTGGACTCTGGGGAACGCAGTATTTT. This translates into CASSSGLAGGGLWGTQYF.

The gene calls are TRBV7-2 and TRBJ2-3, with 10 nucleotides matching TRBD1. CDR1 and CDR2 from the germline V gene are SGHTA and FQGNSA. V was pared by 0 bases and J by 3 bases, with 12 bases of the junction left unmatched. This CDR3 comprises 19 residues. CDR3 protein: CASSLAPTGGLEQTDTQYF. CDR3 nucleotide sequence: TGTGCCAGCAGCTTAGCGCCGACAGGGGGCCTAGAACAGACAGATACGCAGTATTTT.

For the CDR3, the DNA is TGTGCCAGCAGTCGCACAGGGGGCATCAATCAGCCCCAGCATTTT. Translation: CASSRTGGINQPQHF. The chain has TRBV6-2 or TRBV6-3 and TRBJ1-5; 9 bases match TRBD1. Unmatched junction bases numbered 5, after V lost 5 bases and J lost 3 bases. CDR3 length: 15 residues. Germline V gene sequence: CDR1 MNHEY, CDR2 SVGEGT.

The V call is TRBV18, the J call TRBJ1-2, with TRBD1 matching over 11 bases. The CDR3 is 16 amino acids. The trim removed 2 bases at V and 8 bases at J, leaving 10 bases unmatched. Per the germline V gene, CDR1 is KGHSH and CDR2 is LQKENI. This chain's CDR3 is CASSPSDGQGASGYTF. In DNA form, the CDR3 reads TGTGCCAGCTCACCATCCGACGGACAGGGGGCGTCGGGCTACACCTTC.

The chain has TRBV7-7 and TRBJ1-5; D uncertain. Trimming removed 0 bases at V and 4 bases at J, with 13 bases between. CDR1 SSHAT and CDR2 FNYEAQ come from the germline V gene (reference sequence). There are 16 residues in the CDR3. CDR3 in amino acids: CASSLAPSGFNQPQHF. The CDR3 coding sequence is TGTGCCAGCAGCTTAGCCCCTAGTGGGTTTAATCAGCCCCAGCATTTT.

This chain connects TRBV5-4 to TRBJ2-3; D gene uncertain. CDR1 and CDR2 from the germline V gene are SGHNT and YYREEE (reference sequence). CDR3 length equals 12 residues. Deletions cut 4 bases from V and 5 bases from J, with 8 bases between. The CDR3, as DNA: TGTGCCAGCAGCCCCTCGAGAGATACGCAGTATTTT. Residues: CASSPSRDTQYF.

The rearrangement uses TRBV5-4 and TRBJ2-1, with 8 bases aligning to TRBD2. The V gene's germline CDR1 is SGHNT and CDR2 YYREEE (reference sequence). The CDR3 spans 20 residues. With 3 bases clipped from V and 2 bases from J, the junction kept 19 bases outside the gene matches. The DNA of the CDR3 is TGTGCCAGCAGCTCTTCTCGCGGCGCGGGAGGTTACACTACCTACAATGAGCAGTTCTTC. Amino acid sequence: CASSSSRGAGGYTTYNEQFF.

The chain combines TRBV30 with TRBJ1-2; D gene unclear. The V end lost 3 bases, the J end lost 4 bases, and 12 bases lay between the germline ends. Looked up from germline, CDR1 is GTSNPN and CDR2 is SVGIG (reference sequence). The CDR3 spans 13 residues. The CDR3 DNA reads TGTGCCTGGAGGGAGGTATTAGTCTATGGCTACACCTTC. It specifies CAWREVLVYGYTF.

V gene TRBV7-9 combines with J gene TRBJ2-3, with 7 nucleotides matching TRBD2. This CDR3 has 15 amino acids. The V segment lost 5 bases and the J segment 6 bases; nucleotides outside the gene matches: 11. Germline lookup yields CDR1 SEHNR and CDR2 FQNEAQ (reference sequence). The CDR3 spells CASSLGGGALDTQYF. CDR3 bases: TGTGCCAGCAGCCTAGGCGGGGGAGCGCTGGATACGCAGTATTTT.